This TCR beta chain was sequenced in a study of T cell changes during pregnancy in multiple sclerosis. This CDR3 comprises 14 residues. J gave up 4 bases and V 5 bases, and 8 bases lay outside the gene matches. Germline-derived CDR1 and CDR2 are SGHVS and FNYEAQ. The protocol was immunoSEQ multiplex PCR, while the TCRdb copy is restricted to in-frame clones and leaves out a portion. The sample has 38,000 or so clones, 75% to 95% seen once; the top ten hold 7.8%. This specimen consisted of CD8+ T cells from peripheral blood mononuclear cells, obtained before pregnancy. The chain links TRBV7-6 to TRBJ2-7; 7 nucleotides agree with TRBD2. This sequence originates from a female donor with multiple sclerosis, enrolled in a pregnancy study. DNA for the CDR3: TGTGCCAGCAGCCCGGGGGGTCCTGGTTACGAGCAGTACTTC. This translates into CASSPGGPGYEQYF.